One sample yielded the 20 T cell receptor beta chains listed below, sequenced in a study of long-term antiretroviral therapy in people with HIV. Samples were assayed with immunoSEQ v3.0 at survey level. Profiled with immunoSEQ multiplex PCR; TCRdb holds only in-frame clones, not every one. The top ten hold about 12% of the sample, which has around 16,000 clones, approximately 90% seen once. Sequences were derived from unsorted PBMCs, sampled 0.7 years before starting antiretroviral therapy. The receptors shown here come from a man aged 50 or older with HIV.

CDR3 DNA sequence: TGTGCCATCAGTGACTCCGGGACTAGCGGGAGCTCCTACGAGCAGTACTTC. Its translation: CAISDSGTSGSSYEQYF. V and J are TRBV10-3 and TRBJ2-7; 14 bases match TRBD2. Germline V gene data show CDR1 as ENHRY and CDR2 as SYGVKD. The ends lost 3 bases at V and 0 bases at J; junction bases unmatched: 4. The CDR3 runs 17 residues.

The chain uses TRBV19 and TRBJ1-3; weak D call: TRBD1 (6 bases). From germline, CDR1 is LNHDA and CDR2 SQIVND (reference sequence). The CDR3 totals 14 residues. The ends were cut back, 7 bases at V and 7 bases at J, with 17 bases in the middle. This chain's CDR3 is CASTRTVGSNTIYF. CDR3 bases: TGTGCCAGTACTCGGACAGTAGGTAGCAACACCATATATTTT.

J is TRBJ1-1 and V is TRBV6-1; perhaps TRBD1 as D (5 bases). The CDR3 loop spans 16 amino acids. With 3 bases removed from V and 6 bases from J, the gap between germline ends came to 20 bases. Per the germline V gene, CDR1 is MNHNS and CDR2 is SASEGT. CDR3 sequence: CASSERGDPKSAEAFF. Here the CDR3 DNA reads TGTGCCAGCAGTGAGCGGGGGGACCCAAAGTCGGCTGAAGCTTTCTTT.

The CDR3 coding sequence is TGTGCCATCAGTGAAGCGGGATCCAATTCACCCCTCCACTTT. It encodes CAISEAGSNSPLHF. The chain is built from TRBV10-3 and TRBJ1-6, with D hard to call. CDR1 and CDR2 from the germline V gene are ENHRY and SYGVKD. This CDR3 has 14 amino acids. The V gene lost 3 bases and the J gene lost 7 bases, with 10 bases spanning the gap.

This chain joins TRBV4-3 and TRBJ2-7, with D tentatively TRBD2 (6 bases). Germline-derived CDR1 and CDR2 are LGHNA and YSLEER. The CDR3 has 16 amino acids. V was shortened by 0 bases and J by 4 bases, with 16 bases between the two germline ends. CDR3 residues: CASSQEYSTGGYEQYF. CDR3 DNA: TGCGCCAGCAGCCAAGAGTACAGTACAGGAGGGTACGAGCAGTACTTC.

The chain uses TRBV5-4 and TRBJ2-2, with TRBD2 identical over 10 bases. The trim removed 4 bases at V and 3 bases at J, leaving 3 bases unmatched. CDR1 SGHNT and CDR2 YYREEE come from the germline V gene (reference sequence). This CDR3 has 15 residues. The CDR3 DNA sequence: TGTGCCAGCAGCCTAGGACTAGCGGACACCGGGGAGCTGTTTTTT. Its translation is CASSLGLADTGELFF.

This chain uses TRBV19 with TRBJ2-1; 9 bases agree with TRBD2. CDR1 is LNHDA, CDR2 SQIVND, per germline (reference sequence). The CDR3 runs 15 residues. The J segment lost 6 bases and the V segment lost 3 bases, leaving 6 bases of the junction unmatched. CDR3 loop: CASSITLAGPNEQFF. For the CDR3, the DNA is TGTGCCAGTAGTATTACGCTAGCGGGGCCCAATGAGCAGTTCTTC.

The chain couples TRBV15 to TRBJ2-3; no clear D gene. Germline V gene sequence: CDR1 LNHNV, CDR2 YYDKDF (reference sequence). The CDR3 length is 11 residues. V gave up 3 bases and J gave up 6 bases, with 4 bases separating them. The CDR3 DNA reads as TGTGCCACCAGCAGCTCCGATACGCAGTATTTT. The encoded protein is CATSSSDTQYF.

V and J are TRBV9 and TRBJ1-4; the D is unclear. The ends were cut back, 4 bases at V and 5 bases at J, with 15 bases in the middle. Germline assignment: CDR1 SGDLS and CDR2 YYNGEE. This CDR3 spans 15 amino acids. The CDR3 sequence is CASSPAGQRNEKLFF. The CDR3 bases are TGTGCCAGCAGCCCCGCCGGGCAGCGGAATGAAAAACTGTTTTTT.

The genes are TRBV5-6 and TRBJ1-2; D ambiguous. Looked up from germline, CDR1 is SGHDT and CDR2 is YYEEEE. The ends were cut back, 2 bases at V and 3 bases at J, with 8 bases in the middle. CDR3 length: 13 amino acids. CDR3 in amino acids: CASSLGRYYGYTF. The CDR3 DNA reads as TGTGCCAGCAGCTTAGGGCGGTACTATGGCTACACCTTC. The entire variable domain, with the rest obtained from reference TRBV5-6 and TRBJ1-2, is as follows: DAGVTQSPTHLIKTRGQQVTLRCSPKSGHDTVSWYQQALGQGPQFIFQYYEEEERQRGNFPDRFSGHQFPNYSSELNVNALLLGDSALYLCASSLGRYYGYTFGSGTRLTVV.

The chain links TRBV7-3 to TRBJ2-5; 8 nucleotides agree with TRBD2. V was clipped by 5 bases and J by 4 bases; unmatched bases: 15. Germline CDR1 is SGHTA and CDR2 is FQGTGA. This CDR3 contains 17 residues. Here the CDR3 DNA reads TGTGCCAGCAGCAAGGGGTCGCGGCTAGCGGGCCTAGAGACCCAGTACTTC. Protein product: CASSKGSRLAGLETQYF. Variable domain in full (rest from reference TRBV7-3 and TRBJ2-5): GAGVSQTPSNKVTEKGKYVELRCDPISGHTALYWYRQSLGQGPEFLIYFQGTGAADDSGLPNDRFFAVRPEGSVSTLKIQRTERGDSAVYLCASSKGSRLAGLETQYFGPGTRLLVL.

The chain carries TRBV9 and TRBJ1-2, with D perhaps TRBD1 (5 bases). The length of the CDR3 is 12 residues. The germline CDR1 and CDR2 sequences are SGDLS and YYNGEE. Trimming removed 2 bases from V and 9 bases from J, with 11 bases in between. CDR3: CASSVSRGSYTF. The CDR3 DNA follows: TGTGCCAGCAGCGTGAGCCGGGGGAGCTACACCTTC.

This clone rates as large. This rearrangement joins TRBV2 to TRBJ1-1; no definite D call. The CDR3 has 15 amino acids. From germline, CDR1 is SNHLY and CDR2 FYNNEI. V lost 0 bases to trimming and J lost 0 bases, with 8 bases between them. The CDR3 nucleotides read TGTGCCAGCAGTGAAGCGGGAGATTTGAACACTGAAGCTTTCTTT. Amino acids: CASSEAGDLNTEAFF.

This rearrangement joins TRBV10-3 to TRBJ2-1; 11 bases line up with TRBD2. The CDR3 sequence is 15 residues long. Germline V gene sequence: CDR1 ENHRY, CDR2 SYGVKD. Unmatched junction bases numbered 6, after V lost 2 bases and J lost 9 bases. CDR3 coding DNA: TGTGCCATCAGTGAGACTAGCGGGAGTTATGGTGAGCAGTTCTTC. This sequence encodes CAISETSGSYGEQFF.

The chain employs TRBV2 and TRBJ2-5; TRBD2 might be the D (5 bases). The length of the CDR3 is 15 residues. V gave up 8 bases and J gave up 5 bases, with 21 bases separating them. Germline V CDR1 and CDR2: SNHLY, FYNNEI. The chain's CDR3 is CASCWNPRTGETQYF. The CDR3 DNA sequence: TGTGCCAGCTGCTGGAATCCCAGGACGGGGGAGACCCAGTACTTC.

This rearrangement joins TRBV13 to TRBJ2-7, with 7 bases that match TRBD2. The CDR3 contains 14 residues. The V gene's germline CDR1 is PRHDT and CDR2 FYEKMQ (reference sequence). V lost 2 bases, J lost 5 bases, and 6 bases stayed unmatched. DNA of the CDR3: TGTGCCAGCAGCTTAATGGGGGGAGGGAACGAGCAGTACTTC. It specifies CASSLMGGGNEQYF.

The rearrangement links TRBV6-5 to TRBJ2-7; 12 bases match TRBD2. This CDR3 comprises 15 residues. With 4 bases clipped from V and 5 bases from J, the junction kept 6 bases outside the gene matches. Per germline, CDR1 MNHEY and CDR2 SVGAGI. DNA of the CDR3: TGTGCCAGCAGTTGGAGACTAGCGGGAGAGAACGAGCAGTACTTC. This codes for CASSWRLAGENEQYF.

The J gene is TRBJ2-3, the V gene TRBV18; TRBD1 might be the D (6 bases). Trimming removed 4 bases at V and 6 bases at J, with 14 bases between. CDR1 and CDR2 (germline): KGHSH, LQKENI. This CDR3 is built from 14 residues. CDR3 in amino acids: CASSQDSPRDTQYF. CDR3 bases: TGTGCCAGCTCACAGGACAGTCCTCGGGATACGCAGTATTTT.

The chain joins TRBV7-9 to TRBJ2-1; TRBD1 matches 8 bases. The junction had 5 bases not matched to a gene; V was cut back by 0 bases and J by 4 bases. CDR3 length: 16 amino acids. The germline CDR1 and CDR2 sequences are SEHNR and FQNEAQ (reference sequence). CDR3 nucleotide sequence: TGTGCCAGCAGCTTAGCATCGGGACAGGAGTACAATGAGCAGTTCTTC. As protein: CASSLASGQEYNEQFF.

CDR3 nucleotides: TGCGCCAGCAGCTTGACGGACTCCAATTACAATGAGCAGTTCTTC. Translated, it gives CASSLTDSNYNEQFF. The chain recombines TRBV5-1 with TRBJ2-1, with D possibly being TRBD2 (5 bases). CDR3 length equals 15 residues. Deletions cut 1 base from V and 4 bases from J, with 12 bases between. In germline, CDR1 is SGHRS, CDR2 YFSETQ.